The 26 T cell receptor beta chains given below trace back to one sample, sequenced in a study of blood T cell repertoires in COVID-19. The assay was immunoSEQ multiplex PCR, and TCRdb's table has in-frame clones only and misses some. The sample consists of approximately 330,000 clones, about nine tenths of them appearing once. Sequencing was carried out using peripheral blood. Receptors originate from a man aged 25-45 years with COVID-19, enrolled during active disease.

V gene TRBV3-1 (or the pseudogene TRBV3-2) combines with J gene TRBJ1-1; D is ambiguous. V lost 1 base, J lost 5 bases, and 5 bases lay in between. The germline V gene has CDR1 LGHDT and CDR2 YNNKEL (reference sequence). CDR3 length equals 12 residues. The CDR3 spells CASSQAGTEAFF. The CDR3, as DNA: TGTGCCAGCAGCCAAGCGGGGACTGAAGCTTTCTTT.

The chain couples TRBV12-3 or TRBV12-4 to TRBJ2-1; TRBD1 agrees at 9 bases. V shed 8 bases and J 8 bases; nucleotides not matched to a gene: 7. This CDR3 comprises 13 residues. The CDR3 here is CASRTGDWDEQFF. The DNA for the CDR3 is TGTGCCAGCCGGACAGGGGATTGGGATGAGCAGTTCTTC.

The chain employs TRBV7-2 and TRBJ2-1; D may be TRBD2 (6 bases). This CDR3 is 16 amino acids long. The V gene's germline CDR1 is SGHTA and CDR2 FQGNSA. V was cut by 4 bases and J by 0 bases, with 13 bases left in between. Here the CDR3 DNA reads TGTGCCAGCAGCTATAGGGCGGGAAGCTCCTACAATGAGCAGTTCTTC. Encoded protein: CASSYRAGSSYNEQFF. Supplemented by reference TRBV7-2 and TRBJ2-1, the full variable domain reads GAGVSQSPSNKVTEKGKDVELRCDPISGHTALYWYRQSLGQGLEFLIYFQGNSAPDKSGLPSDRFSAERTGGSVSTLTIQRTQQEDSAVYLCASSYRAGSSYNEQFFGPGTRLTVL.

This clone was seen a few times. The chain links TRBV7-2 to TRBJ2-1, with 7 positions matching TRBD2. The CDR3 is 16 amino acids. The trim removed 1 base at V and 7 bases at J, leaving 10 bases unmatched. The V gene's germline CDR1 is SGHTA and CDR2 FQGNSA. The CDR3 region has the DNA TGTGCCAGCAGCTTAGTAGGCGGGAGCAGAGGGAATGAGCAGTTCTTC. Protein product: CASSLVGGSRGNEQFF.

This clone was seen a single time. The CDR3 spells CASSWTRNYNEQFF. For the CDR3, the DNA is TGTGCCAGCAGTTGGACTAGGAACTACAATGAGCAGTTCTTC. The V gene is TRBV27, the J gene TRBJ2-1; 7 positions agree with TRBD2. The CDR3 is made up of 14 amino acids. The trim removed 4 bases at V and 3 bases at J, leaving 3 bases unmatched. CDR1 and CDR2 from the germline V gene are MNHEY and SMNVEV (reference sequence).

The V call is TRBV6-5, the J call TRBJ2-7; TRBD1 is a possible D gene (6 bases). V gave up 0 bases and J gave up 0 bases, with 9 bases separating them. CDR1 and CDR2 (germline): MNHEY, SVGAGI. The CDR3 is 15 residues long. Written as DNA, the CDR3 is TGTGCCAGCAGTTACTCCTACAGGGCCTCCTACGAGCAGTACTTC. As protein: CASSYSYRASYEQYF.

The CDR3 DNA follows: TGTGCCAGTAGTATAGATTGGGGAGTTCACACCGGGGAGCTGTTTTTT. It encodes CASSIDWGVHTGELFF. The rearrangement joins TRBV19 to TRBJ2-2; tentatively, D is TRBD2 (5 bases). Trimming stripped 0 bases from V and 3 bases from J, with 11 bases between. Germline loops: CDR1 LNHDA, CDR2 SQIVND (reference sequence). The CDR3 consists of 16 residues.

This rearrangement joins TRBV11-2 to TRBJ2-1; D perhaps matches TRBD1 (5 bases). Trimming stripped 7 bases from V and 7 bases from J, with 20 bases between. The CDR3 extends over 15 amino acids. Germline V gene data show CDR1 as SGHAT and CDR2 as FQNNGV. CDR3 nucleotide sequence: TGTGCCAGCAAACCACAGGTTCTTGGTATAAATGAGCAGTTCTTC. Protein sequence: CASKPQVLGINEQFF.

The V and J genes are TRBV19 and TRBJ2-5; tentative D call: TRBD2 (6 bases). The CDR3 is 14 amino acids. CDR1 is LNHDA, CDR2 SQIVND, per germline (reference sequence). V was cut by 1 base and J by 7 bases, with 13 bases left in between. CDR3 region: CASSIGFRGGTQYF. The CDR3 bases are TGTGCCAGTAGTATAGGTTTCCGGGGAGGGACCCAGTACTTC.

The chain is built from TRBV12-3 or TRBV12-4 and TRBJ2-1; D is undetermined. The CDR3 has 11 amino acids. Trimming removed 5 bases from V and 8 bases from J, with 7 bases in between. CDR3: CASSPSYEQFF. CDR3 nucleotide sequence: TGTGCCAGCAGTCCTTCCTATGAGCAGTTCTTC.

This clone was detected only once. The CDR3 here is CAWSDGTSVLYF. The CDR3 nucleotides are TGTGCCTGGAGTGACGGGACATCAGTTCTGTACTTC. The V call is TRBV30, the J call TRBJ2-7; TRBD1 is a possible D gene (6 bases). This CDR3 is 12 amino acids long. Germline V lookup: CDR1 GTSNPN, CDR2 SVGIG (reference sequence). Trimming stripped 1 base from V and 12 bases from J, with 16 bases between.

The chain joins TRBV30 to TRBJ2-2; maybe TRBD2 (6 bases). CDR3 size: 14 residues. Trimming left V 3 bases short and J 0 bases short, with 8 bases between. Germline CDR1 GTSNPN, CDR2 SVGIG (reference sequence). CDR3 nucleotide sequence: TGTGCCTGGAGGAGGGACTCGAACACCGGGGAGCTGTTTTTT. It yields the protein CAWRRDSNTGELFF.

This clone was seen only a few times. The chain carries TRBV19 and TRBJ2-1; 7 bases agree with TRBD2. This CDR3 spans 16 amino acids. The J segment lost 6 bases and the V segment lost 1 base, leaving 9 bases of the junction unmatched. Germline V gene lookup returns CDR1 LNHDA and CDR2 SQIVND (reference sequence). The DNA for the CDR3 is TGTGCCAGTAGTATAGTGCCTAGCGGATTATCCAATGAGCAGTTCTTC. Its translation is CASSIVPSGLSNEQFF.

CDR3 residues: CATRQGQAYNEQFF. Here the CDR3 DNA reads TGTGCCACCAGACAGGGGCAGGCATACAATGAGCAGTTCTTC. The V gene is TRBV19, the J gene TRBJ2-1, with TRBD1 identical over 8 bases. V gave up 10 bases and J gave up 4 bases; unmatched junction bases: 9. Germline-derived CDR1 and CDR2 are LNHDA and SQIVND (reference sequence). This CDR3 has 14 residues.

The chain recombines TRBV18 with TRBJ2-1; D gene unclear. Germline loops: CDR1 KGHSH, CDR2 LQKENI. V was clipped by 4 bases and J by 0 bases, with 13 bases between them. CDR3 length: 16 residues. For the CDR3, the DNA is TGTGCCAGCTCACTATTACACTATAGCTCCTACAATGAGCAGTTCTTC. This sequence encodes CASSLLHYSSYNEQFF.

This clone was detected once. The V and J genes are TRBV6-5 and TRBJ1-1; TRBD1 is a possible D gene (5 bases). The CDR3 loop spans 14 amino acids. Looked up from germline, CDR1 is MNHEY and CDR2 is SVGAGI. V was clipped by 6 bases and J by 5 bases, with 16 bases between them. DNA for the CDR3: TGTGCCAGCAGACGGGGTCTACGGGGGACTGAAGCTTTCTTT. Encoded protein: CASRRGLRGTEAFF.

The gene calls are TRBV4-1 and TRBJ2-1, with 7 bases aligning to TRBD2. The V and J ends lost 1 base and 0 bases, in that order; junction bases with no gene match: 6. CDR1 and CDR2 from the germline V gene are MGHRA and YSYEKL. The CDR3 is made up of 17 amino acids. The CDR3 DNA follows: TGCGCCAGCAGCCAAGGGGGGGGACGCCGCTCCTACAATGAGCAGTTCTTC. It codes for CASSQGGGRRSYNEQFF.

The chain joins TRBV6-1 to TRBJ1-4; D is perhaps TRBD1 (5 bases). Germline V gene data show CDR1 as MNHNS and CDR2 as SASEGT. Trimming removed 3 bases from V and 3 bases from J, with 11 bases in between. CDR3 length: 15 residues. The DNA of the CDR3 is TGTGCCAGCAGTGACCAAGGGGCCGCTAATGAAAAACTGTTTTTT. This codes for CASSDQGAANEKLFF.

This clone was counted once. This rearrangement joins TRBV18 to TRBJ2-3, with 8 bases aligning to TRBD1. This CDR3 has 18 residues. The trim removed 6 bases at V and 4 bases at J, leaving 18 bases unmatched. Germline CDR1 reads KGHSH; CDR2 reads LQKENI. CDR3 DNA: TGTGCCAGCTCCCCCACTACTTGGACGGACAGGGTAGCAGATACGCAGTATTTT. Protein sequence: CASSPTTWTDRVADTQYF.

The chain uses TRBV5-6 and TRBJ1-2, with D hard to call. There are 11 residues in the CDR3. V dropped 6 bases and J dropped 8 bases, with 11 bases sitting between them. The germline CDR1 and CDR2 sequences are SGHDT and YYEEEE. CDR3 sequence reads: CASTEAGGYTF. The CDR3 DNA follows: TGTGCCAGCACCGAAGCGGGCGGCTACACCTTC.

This chain uses TRBV27 with TRBJ1-1; 7 positions agree with TRBD1. The CDR3 covers 14 residues. With V trimmed by 5 bases and J by 1 base, 4 bases remained unmatched. Germline-derived CDR1 and CDR2 are MNHEY and SMNVEV (reference sequence). DNA for the CDR3: TGTGCCAGCAGTCCCAGACAGGGGAACACTGAAGCTTTCTTT. This gives the protein CASSPRQGNTEAFF.

This chain joins TRBV9 and TRBJ2-1, with TRBD2 as a possible D gene (5 bases). CDR3 length equals 16 residues. V was trimmed by 3 bases and J by 0 bases, leaving 13 bases between them. The V gene's germline CDR1 is SGDLS and CDR2 YYNGEE. The CDR3 sequence is CASSAPGRGSYNEQFF. CDR3 DNA: TGTGCCAGCAGCGCCCCCGGACGGGGCTCCTACAATGAGCAGTTCTTC.

The chain carries TRBV19 and TRBJ1-1; D call uncertain. CDR3 length: 15 amino acids. Looked up from germline, CDR1 is LNHDA and CDR2 is SQIVND (reference sequence). Trimming took 6 bases from V and 4 from J, leaving 18 bases between them. The CDR3 nucleotides read TGTGCCAGTAGAACCGCCGACTCGGGAGTCACTGAAGCTTTCTTT. Protein sequence: CASRTADSGVTEAFF.

The chain employs TRBV7-2 and TRBJ2-6; 7 nucleotides line up with TRBD2. The CDR3 runs to 15 residues. CDR1 and CDR2 (germline): SGHTA, FQGNSA. V dropped 11 bases and J dropped 0; count of bases not matched to a gene: 7. CDR3 sequence reads: CAGLAADSGANVLTF. In DNA, the CDR3 is TGTGCCGGGCTAGCGGCTGACTCTGGGGCCAACGTCCTGACTTTC.

The chain combines TRBV5-8 with TRBJ1-2; perhaps TRBD1 as D (6 bases). Trimming stripped 4 bases from V and 1 base from J, with 17 bases between. The length of the CDR3 is 16 residues. CDR1 and CDR2 (germline): SGHTS, YDEGEE. The CDR3: CASSEDRPRFNYGYTF. CDR3 in DNA: TGTGCCAGCAGCGAAGACAGGCCCCGCTTTAACTATGGCTACACCTTC.

The J gene is TRBJ2-7, the V gene TRBV18; 8 bases align to TRBD1. CDR1 and CDR2 from the germline V gene are KGHSH and LQKENI. Trimming at V came to 6 bases and at J to 3 bases, leaving 7 bases not matched to a gene. The CDR3 loop spans 14 amino acids. Written as DNA, the CDR3 is TGTGCCAGCTCCAACCAGGACAGGGACTACGAGCAGTACTTC. This translates into CASSNQDRDYEQYF. Supplemented by reference TRBV18 and TRBJ2-7, the full variable domain reads NAGVMQNPRHLVRRRGQEARLRCSPMKGHSHVYWYRQLPEEGLKFMVYLQKENIIDESGMPKERFSAEFPKEGPSILRIQQVVRGDSAAYFCASSNQDRDYEQYFGPGTRLTVT.